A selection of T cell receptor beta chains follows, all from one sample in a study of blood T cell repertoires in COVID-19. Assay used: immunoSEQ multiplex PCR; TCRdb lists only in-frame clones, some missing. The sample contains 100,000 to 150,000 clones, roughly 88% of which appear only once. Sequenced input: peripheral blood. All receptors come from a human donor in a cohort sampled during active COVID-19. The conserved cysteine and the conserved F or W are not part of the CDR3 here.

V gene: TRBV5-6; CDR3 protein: ASSLVGTADEQY
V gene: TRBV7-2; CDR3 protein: ASSLMSLSSYNEQF
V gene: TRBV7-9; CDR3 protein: ASSSTGRGTGRHEQF
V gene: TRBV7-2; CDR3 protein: ASSLGTSGNEQF
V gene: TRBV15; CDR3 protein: ATSRNTGRQYGYT
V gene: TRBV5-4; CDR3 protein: ASSLRGGSNEQF
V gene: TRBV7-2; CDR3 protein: ASGEGSNQPQH
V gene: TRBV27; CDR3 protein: ASSLGGIRNTEAF
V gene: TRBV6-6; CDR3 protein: ASSLTRASTEAF
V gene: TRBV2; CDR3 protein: ASSNLQGGGSNQPQH
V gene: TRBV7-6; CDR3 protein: ASREREGGQF
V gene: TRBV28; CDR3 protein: ASSLFQGIGQY
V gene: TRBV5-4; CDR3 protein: ASSSGTGINYGYT
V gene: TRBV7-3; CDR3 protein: ASSLIDGRAGEQF
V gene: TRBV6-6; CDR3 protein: ASSKAGLYEQY
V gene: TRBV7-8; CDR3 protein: ASSLSRVGTEAF
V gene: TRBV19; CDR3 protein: ASSTKTSGTDTQY
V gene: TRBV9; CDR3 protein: ASSAGTSAYEQY
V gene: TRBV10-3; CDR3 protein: AISESTSGRRNTGELF
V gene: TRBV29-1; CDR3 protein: SVEEQRDNEQF
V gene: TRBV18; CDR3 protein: ASSPLPGSGGPYNEQF
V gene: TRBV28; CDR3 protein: ASSPRLAGLTGELF
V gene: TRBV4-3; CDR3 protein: ASSQDLRGSGANVLT
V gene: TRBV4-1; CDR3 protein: ASSQPGDSIYGYT
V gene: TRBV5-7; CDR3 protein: ASSLTSGFYEQY
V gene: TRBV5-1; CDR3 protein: ASSRIERTGKRGNQPQH
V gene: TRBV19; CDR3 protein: ASGFPGEEDTQY
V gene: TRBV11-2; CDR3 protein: ASSLVGGTSVVNEQF
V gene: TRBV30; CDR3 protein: AWSVRGFGYQPQH
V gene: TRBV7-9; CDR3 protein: ASSLTTGGSEKLF
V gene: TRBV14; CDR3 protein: ASSQTGFLLGNTIY
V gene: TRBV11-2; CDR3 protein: ASRYIGRGGAF
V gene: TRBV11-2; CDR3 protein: ASSLGLAVGYEQY
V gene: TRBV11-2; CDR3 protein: ASSLVVGVLSNEQY
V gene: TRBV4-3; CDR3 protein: ASSQVNGETQY
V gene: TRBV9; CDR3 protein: ASSPSLSGETQY
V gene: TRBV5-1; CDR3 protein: ASSARPADQPQH
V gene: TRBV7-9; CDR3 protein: ASSLSFPGTGGVGYTQY
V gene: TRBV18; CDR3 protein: ASSPSRFTGVNTEAF
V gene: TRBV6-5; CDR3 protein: ASRLNRVSNQPQH
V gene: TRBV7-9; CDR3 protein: ASSLPGQGAMAF
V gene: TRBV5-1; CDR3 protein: ASSLWTGGTEAF
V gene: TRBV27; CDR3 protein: ASSLSGRGATDTQY
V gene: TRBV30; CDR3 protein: AWSVLHSQY
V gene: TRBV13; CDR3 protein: ASSVGGTSGTPRTQY
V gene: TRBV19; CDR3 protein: ASDTGATGELF
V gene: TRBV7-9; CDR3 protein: ASSLRAEQY
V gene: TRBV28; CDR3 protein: ASSAKQGVETQY
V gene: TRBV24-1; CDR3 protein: ATSDTPGQGAQQY
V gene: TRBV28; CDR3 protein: ASRLPPGVGDGYGYT
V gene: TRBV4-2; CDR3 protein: ASSPGSGQGGNQPQH
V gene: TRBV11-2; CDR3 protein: ASSLVPGFNQPQH
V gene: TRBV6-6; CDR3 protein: ASNDRAGWAGELF
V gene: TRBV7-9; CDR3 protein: ASSGAGDNEKLF
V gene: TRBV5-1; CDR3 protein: ASSLGLAGVLETQY
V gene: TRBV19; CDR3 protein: ASSNLPGAYNEQF
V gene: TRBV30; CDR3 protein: AWSATASKQPQH
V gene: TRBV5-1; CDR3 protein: ASSLFSGESTDTQY
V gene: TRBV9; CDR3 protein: ASSVAIAGLAVSYNEQF